A single sample is the source of the 24 T cell receptor beta chains below, sequenced in a study of tumor and adjacent non-tumor tissue in lung cancer. The template was RNA from unsorted bulk tissue. Three rounds of nested PCR, following a modified ARM-PCR protocol, produced the TCRbeta library. In TCRdb, the multiplex PCR reads were re-called with MiXCR into one record per CDR3 protein. Of 120,000 or so distinct CDR3 sequences listed, 75% to 90% are singletons. The sequencing input was lung tumor tissue. The receptor set was obtained from a man in his 70s with non-small cell lung cancer.

This rearrangement joins TRBV6-1 to TRBJ2-7; possibly TRBD2 for D (6 bases). The V end lost 7 bases, the J end lost 4 bases, and 26 bases lay between the germline ends. This CDR3 comprises 17 residues. CDR1 MNHNS and CDR2 SASEGT come from the germline V gene. CDR3 nucleotide sequence: TGTGCCAGCAACGGAGGGATTGGCGGGGTGTTTAGGTACGAGCAGTACTTC. Amino acids: CASNGGIGGVFRYEQYF.

This sequence joins TRBV12-3 or TRBV12-4 and TRBJ1-2, with a tentative D call TRBD1 (6 bases). The length of the CDR3 is 14 residues. Trimming left V 6 bases short and J 3 bases short, with 14 bases between. The CDR3 reads CASRLGDMDYGYTF. CDR3 nucleotide sequence: TGTGCCAGCAGACTGGGGGACATGGACTATGGCTACACCTTC.

About this clonotype: The CDR3 end shows no conserved phenylalanine or tryptophan, and so a read error is likely. V is TRBV14 and J is TRBJ2-5; 10 bases line up with TRBD2. V lost 3 bases and J lost 4; bases outside the gene matches: 11. This CDR3 region has 17 residues. Germline-derived CDR1 and CDR2 are SGHDN and FVKESK. The CDR3 sequence: CASSQGGLANWPETQYL. As DNA, the CDR3 is TGTGCCAGCAGCCAGGGGGGACTAGCGAATTGGCCAGAGACCCAGTACCTT.

The chain employs TRBV12-3 or TRBV12-4 and TRBJ2-5; 9 bases align to TRBD1. This CDR3 comprises 15 residues. V was clipped by 8 bases and J by 5 bases; unmatched bases: 12. This CDR3 reads CASRLPGQGTETQYF. CDR3 coding DNA: TGTGCCAGCCGCCTGCCGGGACAGGGTACGGAGACCCAGTACTTC.

This clonotype has a single count. CDR3 residues: CASSPPVGGTGELFF. The CDR3 DNA is TGTGCCAGTAGCCCCCCAGTGGGGGGGACCGGGGAGCTGTTTTTT. The V and J genes are TRBV11-2 and TRBJ2-2; 7 bases match TRBD2. The ends lost 9 bases at V and 5 bases at J; junction bases unmatched: 12. This CDR3 contains 15 residues. Per the germline V gene, CDR1 is SGHAT and CDR2 is FQNNGV.

Concerning this clonotype itself: The junction departs from germline at one end; a sequencing error may be responsible. The genes are TRBV7-8 and TRBJ2-7; perhaps TRBD1 as D (6 bases). The CDR3 covers 14 residues. Germline CDR1 reads SGHVS; CDR2 reads FQNEAQ. CDR3 in DNA: TGTGCCAGCAGCTCCCTGGACAGTCTCCACGAGCGGTACTTC. Its protein is CASSSLDSLHERYF.

In regard to this clonotype: Relative to the germline gene, one junction end is altered; a read error may explain this. The V and J genes are TRBV12-3 or TRBV12-4 and TRBJ1-5; the D is unclear. The CDR3 extends over 12 amino acids. The CDR3 sequence: CACSLANRPQHF. DNA of the CDR3: TGTGCCTGCAGTTTAGCTAATCGGCCCCAGCATTTT.

As regards this clonotype: A junction end diverges from the germline sequence, so it may reflect a read error. V and J are TRBV11-3 and TRBJ1-1; 7 bases fit TRBD1. CDR3 length: 16 amino acids. Germline V CDR1 and CDR2: SGHNT, YENEEA. The CDR3 here is CDSSLKTGWMNTEVFF. CDR3 DNA: TGTGACAGCAGCTTAAAGACAGGGTGGATGAATACTGAAGTTTTCTTT.

Details on this clonotype: This may stem from a read error, because a much larger clone lies one nucleotide away. The CDR3 region is CASCLSDLFHGSYEQYF. Here the CDR3 DNA reads TGTGCCAGCTGTTTATCCGACTTGTTCCATGGTTCCTACGAGCAGTACTTC. This chain uses TRBV28 with TRBJ2-7; D gene uncertain. The germline V gene has CDR1 MDHEN and CDR2 SYDVKM. This CDR3 has 17 amino acids.

Only one count was recorded for this clonotype. The chain has TRBV29-1 and TRBJ1-1; D not resolved. Trimming removed 5 bases from V and 5 bases from J, with 12 bases in between. Germline CDR1 and CDR2: SQVTM and ANQGSEA. The CDR3 length is 12 residues. CDR3 region: CSVTAERTEAFF. Written as DNA, the CDR3 is TGCAGCGTTACGGCGGAGAGGACTGAAGCTTTCTTT.

About this clonotype: A read error is likely, as this CDR3 ends without the conserved phenylalanine or tryptophan. This chain links TRBV28 with TRBJ2-3; D possibly corresponds to TRBD2 (5 bases). The CDR3 runs 14 residues. Germline values: CDR1 MDHEN, CDR2 SYDVKM. The V end was cut by 4 bases, the J end by 3 bases, with 11 bases between. CDR3 bases: TGTGCCAGCAGTTCTCGGGAAAGAACAGATACGCAGTATCTT. This encodes CASSSRERTDTQYL.

The CDR3 DNA reads TGTGCCAGCACCCGACAGGGGGCAGGGACTGAAGCTTTCTTT. It specifies CASTRQGAGTEAFF. The chain combines TRBV2 with TRBJ1-1; 10 bases align to TRBD1. Germline lookup yields CDR1 SNHLY and CDR2 FYNNEI. V lost 7 bases to trimming and J lost 5 bases; unmatched junction nucleotides: 7. The CDR3 extends over 14 amino acids.

As to this clonotype: The junction does not match germline at one end; this may be a read error. The J gene is TRBJ2-1, the V gene TRBV11-2; tentative D call: TRBD1 (6 bases). Germline loops: CDR1 SGHAT, CDR2 FQNNGV. The CDR3 extends over 16 amino acids. DNA for the CDR3: TGTGCCAGCATCTTAGGGGGTAGGGACGGGTACAATGATCAGTTCTTC. This encodes CASILGGRDGYNDQFF. Based on the CDR3 plus reference TRBV11-2 and TRBJ2-1, the full variable domain is EAGVAQSPRYKIIEKRQSVAFWCNPISGHATLYWYQQILGQGPKLLIQFQNNGVVDDSQLPKDRFSAERLKGVDSTLKIQPAKLEDSAVYLCASILGGRDGYNDQFFGPGTRLTVL.

The chain recombines TRBV4-2 with TRBJ2-5, with 9 bases identical to TRBD2. Germline V gives CDR1 LGHNA, CDR2 YNFKEQ. The CDR3 is made up of 16 amino acids. CDR3 in amino acids: CTSSQVVGGGEETQYF. In DNA form, the CDR3 reads TGTACTAGCAGCCAAGTCGTCGGCGGGGGGGAGGAGACCCAGTACTTC.

The genes are TRBV5-5 and TRBJ2-5, with D uncertain. Germline lookup yields CDR1 SGHKS and CDR2 YYEKEE (reference sequence). This CDR3 contains 13 residues. Deletions cut 9 bases from V and 5 bases from J, with 17 bases between. The CDR3 here is CAIILVSPETQYF. CDR3 sequence (DNA): TGTGCCATCATTTTGGTCAGTCCGGAGACCCAGTACTTC.

Concerning this clonotype itself: At one boundary the junction diverges from the germline segment, which might be a read error. The chain employs TRBV20-1 and TRBJ1-4; no firm D call. Germline loops: CDR1 DFQATT, CDR2 SNEGSKA (reference sequence). CDR3 length equals 15 residues. For the CDR3, the DNA is TGCAGTACTAGAGATCAGAGGACCGGGAATGAAAAACTGTTTTTT. Translated: CSTRDQRTGNEKLFF.

Comments on this clonotype: Mismatch with germline at one junction end may stem from a read error. This sequence joins TRBV4-2 and TRBJ1-2; 7 bases map to TRBD1. Per germline, CDR1 LGHNA and CDR2 YNFKEQ. The CDR3 consists of 18 residues. CDR3 residues: CTSSPWRDSFIRGYGYTF. CDR3 coding DNA: TGTACCAGCAGCCCATGGCGGGACAGTTTTATTAGGGGGTATGGCTACACCTTC.

A remark on this clonotype: One end of the junction varies from germline; a read error may be responsible. The rearrangement uses TRBV30 and TRBJ2-3; 7 nucleotides align to TRBD1. The CDR3 runs to 15 residues. Germline V lookup: CDR1 GTSNPN, CDR2 SVGIG (reference sequence). The CDR3 bases are TGTGCCTGGAGTCCCGGGACAGCTAGCACAGATACGCGGTATTTT. It is translated as CAWSPGTASTDTRYF.

As concerns this clonotype: The junction differs from germline at one of its ends, possibly a read error. The chain uses TRBV6-6 and TRBJ1-5, with 7 bases matching TRBD1. The CDR3 contains 16 residues. Germline V gene lookup returns CDR1 MNHNY and CDR2 SVGAGI (reference sequence). The chain's CDR3 is CDSRSRDRGSNQPQHF. In DNA, the CDR3 is TGCGACAGCAGGTCTAGGGACAGAGGCAGCAATCAGCCTCAGCATTTT.

This chain joins TRBV7-8 and TRBJ2-5; 10 nucleotides match TRBD2. The germline V gene encodes CDR1 SGHVS and CDR2 FQNEAQ. The CDR3 runs to 18 residues. The CDR3 nucleotides are TGTATCAGCAGCATAAGGATGTCTAGCGGGAGCCGCCAAGAGACCCAGTACTTC. This codes for CISSIRMSSGSRQETQYF.

Worth noting for this clonotype: A read error may produce the germline difference seen at one junction end. The V call is TRBV6-5, the J call TRBJ2-2, with 10 bases that match TRBD2. This CDR3 spans 15 amino acids. Germline loops: CDR1 MNHEY, CDR2 SVGAGI. The CDR3 spells CASSRGLAWMWELFF. Written as DNA, the CDR3 is TGCGCCAGCAGTAGGGGACTAGCGTGGATGTGGGAGCTGTTTTTT.

A note on this clonotype: Without the conserved terminal phenylalanine or tryptophan, this CDR3 likely stems from a read error. This sequence joins TRBV5-4 and TRBJ2-1, with D perhaps matching TRBD1 or TRBD2 (6 bases each). This CDR3 contains 15 residues. Trimming cost V 6 bases and J 7 bases, with 20 bases left between them. CDR1 and CDR2 from the germline V gene are SGHNT and YYREEE (reference sequence). The CDR3 bases are TGTGCCAGCAACTTCGGGGGCAGGGTGGGGAATGAGCAGTTCTTA. This sequence encodes CASNFGGRVGNEQFL.

This clonotype counts as large. The chain carries TRBV29-1 and TRBJ2-7, with a tentative D call TRBD2 (6 bases). V was shortened by 2 bases and J by 2 bases, with 13 bases between the two germline ends. Germline lookup yields CDR1 SQVTM and CDR2 ANQGSEA. This CDR3 region has 14 residues. The CDR3 loop reads CSVERAGPTYEQYF. The DNA for the CDR3 is TGCAGCGTTGAAAGGGCGGGACCGACCTACGAGCAGTACTTC.

Turning to this clonotype: Sequence at one end of the junction differs from germline and may be a read error. The chain recombines TRBV10-1 with TRBJ2-1; D ambiguous. The CDR3 extends over 12 amino acids. CDR1 and CDR2 from the germline V gene are WNHNN and SYGVQD (reference sequence). DNA of the CDR3: TGCGCCAGCGGGCGAGGCTCCAATGAACAGTTCTTC. Protein product: CASGRGSNEQFF.